This T cell receptor beta chain was obtained from a study of T cell responses to AZD1222 COVID-19 vaccine. General study points: Seropositive AZD1222 recipients at baseline numbered only five or six.

For this clone: The antigen is undetermined.

Clones were read by immunoSEQ multiplex PCR, and TCRdb kept only the in-frame ones, dropping some. This sample has more than 95,000 clones, with approximately 90% found just once. V lost 6 bases to trimming and J lost 7 bases, with 19 bases between them. Germline lookup yields CDR1 LNHDA and CDR2 SQIVND (reference sequence). The CDR3 runs 16 residues. The chain is built from TRBV19 and TRBJ1-6; D might be TRBD1 (6 bases). The starting material was peripheral blood, obtained on day 0 of AZD1222 vaccination. The TCR was taken from an adult in good health. CDR3 loop: CASRSLQGVHNSPLHF. The CDR3 DNA reads as TGTGCCAGTAGGTCACTACAGGGAGTTCACAATTCACCCCTCCACTTT. Using reference TRBV19 and TRBJ1-6 for the parts outside the CDR3, the full variable domain is DGGITQSPKYLFRKEGQNVTLSCEQNLNHDAMYWYRQDPGQGLRLIYYSQIVNDFQKGDIAEGYSVSREKKESFPLTVTSAQKNPTAFYLCASRSLQGVHNSPLHFGNGTRLTVT.